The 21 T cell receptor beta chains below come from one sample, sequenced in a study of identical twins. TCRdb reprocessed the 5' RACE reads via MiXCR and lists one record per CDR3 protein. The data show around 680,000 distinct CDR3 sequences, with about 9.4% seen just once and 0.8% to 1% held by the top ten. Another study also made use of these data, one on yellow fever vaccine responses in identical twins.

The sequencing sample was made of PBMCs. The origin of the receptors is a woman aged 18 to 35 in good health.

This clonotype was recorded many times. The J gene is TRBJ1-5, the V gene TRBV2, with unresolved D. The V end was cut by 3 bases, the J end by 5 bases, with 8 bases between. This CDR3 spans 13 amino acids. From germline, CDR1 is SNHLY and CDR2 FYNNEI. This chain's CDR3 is CASSEVGYQPQHF. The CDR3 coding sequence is TGTGCCAGCAGTGAGGTGGGGTATCAGCCCCAGCATTTT.

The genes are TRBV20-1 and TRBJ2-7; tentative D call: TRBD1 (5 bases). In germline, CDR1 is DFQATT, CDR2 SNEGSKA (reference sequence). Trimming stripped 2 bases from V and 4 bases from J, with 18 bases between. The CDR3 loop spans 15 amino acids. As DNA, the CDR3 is TGCAGTGCTAGAATCTGGGGCGAACTCGGGTACGAGCAGTACTTC. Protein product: CSARIWGELGYEQYF.

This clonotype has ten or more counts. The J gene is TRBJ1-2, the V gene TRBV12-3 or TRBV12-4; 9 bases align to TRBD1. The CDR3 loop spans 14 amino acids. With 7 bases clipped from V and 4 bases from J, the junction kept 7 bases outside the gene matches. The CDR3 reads CASTGQGTSYGYTF. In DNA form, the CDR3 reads TGTGCCAGCACCGGACAGGGGACGAGCTATGGCTACACCTTC.

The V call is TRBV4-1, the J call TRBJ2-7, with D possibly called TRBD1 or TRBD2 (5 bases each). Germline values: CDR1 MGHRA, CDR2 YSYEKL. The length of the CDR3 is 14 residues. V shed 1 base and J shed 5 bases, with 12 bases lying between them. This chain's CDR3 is CASSQAGAGNEQYF. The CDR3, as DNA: TGCGCCAGCAGCCAAGCCGGGGCCGGGAACGAGCAGTACTTC.

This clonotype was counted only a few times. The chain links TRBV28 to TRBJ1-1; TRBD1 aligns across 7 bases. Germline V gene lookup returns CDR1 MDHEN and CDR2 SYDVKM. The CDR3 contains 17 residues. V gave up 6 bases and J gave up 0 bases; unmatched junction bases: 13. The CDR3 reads CASSRRGTGAMNTEAFF. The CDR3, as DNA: TGTGCCAGCAGCCGGAGAGGTACAGGGGCTATGAACACTGAAGCTTTCTTT.

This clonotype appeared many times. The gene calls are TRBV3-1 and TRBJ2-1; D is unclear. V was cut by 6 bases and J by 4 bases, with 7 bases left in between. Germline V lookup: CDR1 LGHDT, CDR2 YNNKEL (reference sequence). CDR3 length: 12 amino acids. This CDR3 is CASRTDYNEQFF. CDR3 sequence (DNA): TGTGCCAGCAGGACGGATTACAATGAGCAGTTCTTC.

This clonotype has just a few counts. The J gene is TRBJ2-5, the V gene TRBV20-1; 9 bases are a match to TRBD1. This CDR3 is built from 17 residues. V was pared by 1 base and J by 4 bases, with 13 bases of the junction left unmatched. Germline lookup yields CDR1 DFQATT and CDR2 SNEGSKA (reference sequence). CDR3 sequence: CSARVPTGTGSRETQYF. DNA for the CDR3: TGCAGTGCTAGAGTTCCGACCGGGACAGGGAGCCGAGAGACCCAGTACTTC.

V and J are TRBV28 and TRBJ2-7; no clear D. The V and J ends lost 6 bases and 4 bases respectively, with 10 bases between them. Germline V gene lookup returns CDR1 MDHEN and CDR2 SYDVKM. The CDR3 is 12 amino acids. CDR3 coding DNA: TGTGCCAGCAGGTCTATAGCTTACGAGCAGTACTTC. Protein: CASRSIAYEQYF.

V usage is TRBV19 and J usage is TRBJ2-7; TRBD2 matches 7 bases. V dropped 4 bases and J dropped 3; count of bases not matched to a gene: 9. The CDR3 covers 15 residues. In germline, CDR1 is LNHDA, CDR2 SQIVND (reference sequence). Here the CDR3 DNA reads TGTGCCAGTAGTACGCCGCGGGGAGGGTTCTACGAGCAGTACTTC. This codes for CASSTPRGGFYEQYF.

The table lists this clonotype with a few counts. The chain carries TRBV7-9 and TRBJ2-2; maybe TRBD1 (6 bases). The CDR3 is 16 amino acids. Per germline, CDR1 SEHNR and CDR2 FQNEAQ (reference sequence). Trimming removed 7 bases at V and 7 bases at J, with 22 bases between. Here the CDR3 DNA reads TGTGCCAGCACCTCGTCGGCCACAGGGACCGTCGGGGAGCTGTTTTTT. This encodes CASTSSATGTVGELFF.

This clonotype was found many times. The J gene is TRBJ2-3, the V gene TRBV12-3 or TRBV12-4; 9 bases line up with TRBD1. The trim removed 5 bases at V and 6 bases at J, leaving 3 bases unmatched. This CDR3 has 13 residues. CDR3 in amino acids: CASSGTGTDTQYF. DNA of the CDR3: TGTGCCAGCAGTGGGACAGGGACCGATACGCAGTATTTT.

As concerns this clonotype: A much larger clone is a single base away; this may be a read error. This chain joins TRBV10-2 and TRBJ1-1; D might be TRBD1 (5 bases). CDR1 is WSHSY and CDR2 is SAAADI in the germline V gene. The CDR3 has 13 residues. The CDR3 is CAGRSRANTEAFF. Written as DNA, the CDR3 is TGCGCCGGCAGGTCCAGGGCGAACACTGAAGCTTTCTTT.

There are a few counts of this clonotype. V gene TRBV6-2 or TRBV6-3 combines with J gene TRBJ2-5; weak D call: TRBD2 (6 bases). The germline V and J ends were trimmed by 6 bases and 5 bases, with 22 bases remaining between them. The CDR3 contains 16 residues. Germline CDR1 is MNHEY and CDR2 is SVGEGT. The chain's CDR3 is CASSNPGLGGLETQYF. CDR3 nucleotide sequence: TGTGCCAGCAGCAATCCCGGCCTCGGAGGGCTGGAGACCCAGTACTTC.

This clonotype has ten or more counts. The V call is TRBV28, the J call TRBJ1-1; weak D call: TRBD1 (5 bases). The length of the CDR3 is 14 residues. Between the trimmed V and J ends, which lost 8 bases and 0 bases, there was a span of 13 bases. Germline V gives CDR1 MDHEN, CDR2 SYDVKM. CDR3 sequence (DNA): TGTGCCAGCTGTTCCGGGGCTCTGAACACTGAAGCTTTCTTT. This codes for CASCSGALNTEAFF.

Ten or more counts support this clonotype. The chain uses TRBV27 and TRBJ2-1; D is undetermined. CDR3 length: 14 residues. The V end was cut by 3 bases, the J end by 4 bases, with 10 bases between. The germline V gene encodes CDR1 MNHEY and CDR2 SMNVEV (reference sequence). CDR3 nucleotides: TGTGCCAGCAGTTTGAGGCGGATATACAATGAGCAGTTCTTC. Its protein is CASSLRRIYNEQFF.

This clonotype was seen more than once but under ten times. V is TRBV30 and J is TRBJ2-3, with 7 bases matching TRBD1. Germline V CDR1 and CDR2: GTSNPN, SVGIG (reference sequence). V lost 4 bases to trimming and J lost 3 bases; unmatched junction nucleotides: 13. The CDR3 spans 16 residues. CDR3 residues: CAWILGRNRGTDTQYF. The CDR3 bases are TGTGCCTGGATTTTGGGGAGAAACAGGGGAACAGATACGCAGTATTTT.

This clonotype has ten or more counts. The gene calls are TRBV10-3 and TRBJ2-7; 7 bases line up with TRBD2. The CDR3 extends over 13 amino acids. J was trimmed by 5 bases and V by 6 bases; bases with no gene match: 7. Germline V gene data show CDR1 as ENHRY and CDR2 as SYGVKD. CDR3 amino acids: CAISDRAGDEQYF. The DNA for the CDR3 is TGTGCCATCAGCGATAGGGCGGGAGACGAGCAGTACTTC.

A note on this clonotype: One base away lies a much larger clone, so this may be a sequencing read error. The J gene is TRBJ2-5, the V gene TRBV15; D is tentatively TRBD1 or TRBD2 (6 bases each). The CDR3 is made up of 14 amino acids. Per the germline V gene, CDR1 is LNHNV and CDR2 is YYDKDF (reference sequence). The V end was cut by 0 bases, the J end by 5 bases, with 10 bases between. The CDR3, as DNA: TGTGCCACCAGCAGAGAAACAGGGAGGGAGACCCAGTACTTC. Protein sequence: CATSRETGRETQYF.

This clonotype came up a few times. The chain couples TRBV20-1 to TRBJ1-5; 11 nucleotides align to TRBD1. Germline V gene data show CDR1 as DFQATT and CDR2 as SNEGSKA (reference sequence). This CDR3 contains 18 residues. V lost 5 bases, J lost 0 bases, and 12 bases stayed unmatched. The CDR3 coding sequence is TGCAGTGCTTTTGGGGCCGGGACAGGGGGGGATAGCAATCAGCCCCAGCATTTT. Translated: CSAFGAGTGGDSNQPQHF.

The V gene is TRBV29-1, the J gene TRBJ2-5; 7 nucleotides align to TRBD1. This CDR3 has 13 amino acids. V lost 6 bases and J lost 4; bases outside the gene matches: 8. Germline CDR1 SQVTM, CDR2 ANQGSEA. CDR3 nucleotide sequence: TGCAGCGTCCTCAGGGGGATCGGAGAGACCCAGTACTTC. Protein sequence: CSVLRGIGETQYF.

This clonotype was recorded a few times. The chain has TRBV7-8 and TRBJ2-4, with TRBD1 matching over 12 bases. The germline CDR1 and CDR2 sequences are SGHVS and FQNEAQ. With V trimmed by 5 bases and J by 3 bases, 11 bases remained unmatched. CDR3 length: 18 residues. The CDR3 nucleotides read TGTGCCAGCAGCCATCCACCGGGACAGGGGGCTGGCAAAAACATTCAGTACTTC. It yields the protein CASSHPPGQGAGKNIQYF.